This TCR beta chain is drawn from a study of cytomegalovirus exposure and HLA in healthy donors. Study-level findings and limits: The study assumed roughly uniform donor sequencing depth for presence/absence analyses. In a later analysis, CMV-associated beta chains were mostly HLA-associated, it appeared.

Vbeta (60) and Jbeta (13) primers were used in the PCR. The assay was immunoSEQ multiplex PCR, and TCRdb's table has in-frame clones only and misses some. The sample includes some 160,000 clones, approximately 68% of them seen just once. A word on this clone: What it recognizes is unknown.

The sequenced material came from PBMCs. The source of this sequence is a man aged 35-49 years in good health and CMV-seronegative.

This CDR3 reads CASSFWGHTEAFF. As DNA, the CDR3 is TGTGCCAGCAGCTTTTGGGGGCATACTGAAGCTTTCTTT. This chain uses TRBV7-9 with TRBJ1-1; maybe TRBD1 (6 bases). The CDR3 totals 13 residues. Germline V gives CDR1 SEHNR, CDR2 FQNEAQ (reference sequence). Trimming took 3 bases from V and 5 from J, leaving 10 bases between them. The full variable domain, with the rest looked up from reference TRBV7-9 and TRBJ1-1, is DTGVSQNPRHKITKRGQNVTFRCDPISEHNRLYWYRQTLGQGPEFLTYFQNEAQLEKSRLLSDRFSAERPKGSFSTLEIQRTEQGDSAMYLCASSFWGHTEAFFGQGTRLTVV.